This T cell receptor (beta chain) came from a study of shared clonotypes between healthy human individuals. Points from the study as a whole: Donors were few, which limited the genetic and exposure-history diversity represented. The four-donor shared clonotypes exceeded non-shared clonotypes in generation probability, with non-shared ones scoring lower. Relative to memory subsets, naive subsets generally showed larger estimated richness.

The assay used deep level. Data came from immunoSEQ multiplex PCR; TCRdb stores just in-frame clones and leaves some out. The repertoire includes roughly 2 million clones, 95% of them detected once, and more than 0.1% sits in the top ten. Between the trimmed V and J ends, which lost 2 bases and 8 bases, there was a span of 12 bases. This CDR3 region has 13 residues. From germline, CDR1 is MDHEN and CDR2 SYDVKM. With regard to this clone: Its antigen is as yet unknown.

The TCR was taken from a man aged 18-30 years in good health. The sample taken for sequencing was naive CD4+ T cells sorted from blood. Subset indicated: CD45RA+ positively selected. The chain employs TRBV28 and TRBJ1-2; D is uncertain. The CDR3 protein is CASSLSGGGGYTF. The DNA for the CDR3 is TGTGCCAGCAGTTTAAGCGGAGGCGGGGGCTACACCTTC.